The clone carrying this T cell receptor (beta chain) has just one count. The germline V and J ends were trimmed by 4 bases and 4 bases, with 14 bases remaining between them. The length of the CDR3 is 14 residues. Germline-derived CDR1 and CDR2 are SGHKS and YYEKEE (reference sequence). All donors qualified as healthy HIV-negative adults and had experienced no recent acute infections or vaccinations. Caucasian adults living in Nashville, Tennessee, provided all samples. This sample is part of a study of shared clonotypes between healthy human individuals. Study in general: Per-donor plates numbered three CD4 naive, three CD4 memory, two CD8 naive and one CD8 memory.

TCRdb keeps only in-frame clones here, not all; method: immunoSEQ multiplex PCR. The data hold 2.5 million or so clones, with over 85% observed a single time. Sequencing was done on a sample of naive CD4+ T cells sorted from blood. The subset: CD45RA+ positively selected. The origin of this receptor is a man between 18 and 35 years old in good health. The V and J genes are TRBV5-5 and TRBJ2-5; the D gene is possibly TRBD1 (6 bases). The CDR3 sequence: CASSPRDNPETQYF. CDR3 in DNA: TGTGCCAGCAGCCCGAGGGACAACCCAGAGACCCAGTACTTC.